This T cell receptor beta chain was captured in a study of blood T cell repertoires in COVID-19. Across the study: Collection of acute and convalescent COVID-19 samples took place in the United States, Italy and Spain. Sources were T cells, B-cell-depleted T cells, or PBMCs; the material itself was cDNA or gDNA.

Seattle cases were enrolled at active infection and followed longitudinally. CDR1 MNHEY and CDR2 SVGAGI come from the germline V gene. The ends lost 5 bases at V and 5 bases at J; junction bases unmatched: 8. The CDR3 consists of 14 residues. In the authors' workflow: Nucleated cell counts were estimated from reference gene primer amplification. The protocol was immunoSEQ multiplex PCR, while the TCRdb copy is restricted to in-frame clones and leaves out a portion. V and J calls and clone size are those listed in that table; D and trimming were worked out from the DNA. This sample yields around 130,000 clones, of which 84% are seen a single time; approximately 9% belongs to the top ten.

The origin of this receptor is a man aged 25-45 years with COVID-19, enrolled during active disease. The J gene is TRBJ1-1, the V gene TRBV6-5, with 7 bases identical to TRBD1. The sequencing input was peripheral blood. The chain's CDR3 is CASSRDRRGTEAFF. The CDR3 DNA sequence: TGTGCCAGCAGTCGGGACCGCAGGGGGACTGAAGCTTTCTTT.